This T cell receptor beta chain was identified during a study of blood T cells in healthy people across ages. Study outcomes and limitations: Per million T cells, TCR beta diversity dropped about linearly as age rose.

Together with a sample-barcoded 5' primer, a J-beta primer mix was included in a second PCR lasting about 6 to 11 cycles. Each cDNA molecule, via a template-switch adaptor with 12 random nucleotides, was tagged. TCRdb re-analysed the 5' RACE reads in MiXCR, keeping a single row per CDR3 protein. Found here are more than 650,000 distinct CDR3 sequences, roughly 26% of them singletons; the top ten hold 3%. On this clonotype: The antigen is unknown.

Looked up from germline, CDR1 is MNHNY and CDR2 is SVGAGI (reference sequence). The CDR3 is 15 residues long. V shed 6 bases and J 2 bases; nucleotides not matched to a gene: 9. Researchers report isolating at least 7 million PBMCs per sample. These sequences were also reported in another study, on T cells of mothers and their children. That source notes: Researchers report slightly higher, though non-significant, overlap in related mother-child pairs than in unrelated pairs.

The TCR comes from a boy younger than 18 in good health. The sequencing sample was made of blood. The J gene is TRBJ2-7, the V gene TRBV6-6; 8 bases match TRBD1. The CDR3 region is CASSSRDRNTYEQYF. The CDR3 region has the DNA TGTGCCAGCAGCAGCCGGGACAGGAACACCTACGAGCAGTACTTC.